This entry lists 10 T cell receptor beta chains sequenced from one sample in a study of shared clonotypes between healthy human individuals. Only in-frame clones appear in the TCRdb table, and some are missing; sequencing was by immunoSEQ multiplex PCR. The sample holds over 2 million clones; 95% are singletons and the top ten take 0.1% to 0.15%. Sequencing was performed on naive CD4+ T cells sorted from blood. The subset was: CD45RA+ positively selected. These receptor sequences come from a man younger than 30 in good health.

This clone was picked up a small number of times. The DNA of the CDR3 is TGTGCCAGTACCCGGACAGGGGAAAATCAGCCCCAGCATTTT. Protein sequence: CASTRTGENQPQHF. The V call is TRBV19, the J call TRBJ1-5; 9 bases are shared with TRBD1. Germline V CDR1 and CDR2: LNHDA, SQIVND (reference sequence). This CDR3 is built from 14 residues. Trimming at V came to 7 bases and at J to 4 bases, leaving 5 bases not matched to a gene.

J is TRBJ2-2 and V is TRBV6-5, with D maybe TRBD2 (5 bases). This CDR3 is 14 amino acids long. Deletions cut 8 bases from V and 6 bases from J, with 16 bases between. From germline, CDR1 is MNHEY and CDR2 SVGAGI. CDR3 sequence reads: CASRRTFEAGELFF. CDR3 bases: TGTGCCAGCCGCAGGACTTTCGAGGCCGGGGAGCTGTTTTTT.

V and J are TRBV6-1 and TRBJ1-2; D is unclear. The CDR3 length is 12 residues. Per germline, CDR1 MNHNS and CDR2 SASEGT. Trimming removed 4 bases from V and 4 bases from J, with 7 bases in between. CDR3 DNA: TGTGCCAGCAGTGTCGAAAGCTATGGCTACACCTTC. As protein: CASSVESYGYTF.

V is TRBV6-4 and J is TRBJ2-1, with TRBD1 matching 11 bases. CDR1 MRHNA and CDR2 SNTAGT come from the germline V gene. V lost 6 bases to trimming and J lost 5 bases; unmatched junction nucleotides: 3. This CDR3 is 14 amino acids long. This chain's CDR3 is CASSRDRGNNEQFF. CDR3 in DNA: TGTGCCAGCAGCCGGGACAGGGGGAACAATGAGCAGTTCTTC.

The chain couples TRBV30 to TRBJ2-2; perhaps TRBD1 as D (5 bases). Germline lookup yields CDR1 GTSNPN and CDR2 SVGIG (reference sequence). V lost 4 bases, J lost 3 bases, and 6 bases lay in between. The CDR3 length is 12 residues. CDR3 sequence (DNA): TGTGCCTGGATAGGGGACACCGGGGAGCTGTTTTTT. This gives the protein CAWIGDTGELFF.

This clone was found a few times. The rearrangement uses TRBV9 and TRBJ1-6, with unresolved D. With 4 bases removed from V and 7 bases from J, the gap between germline ends came to 12 bases. From germline, CDR1 is SGDLS and CDR2 YYNGEE. This CDR3 is built from 14 residues. CDR3 coding DNA: TGTGCCAGCAGCCCTGTCTTTACGAATTCACCCCTCCACTTT. This translates into CASSPVFTNSPLHF. Complete variable domain (other parts from reference TRBV9 and TRBJ1-6): DSGVTQTPKHLITATGQRVTLRCSPRSGDLSVYWYQQSLDQGLQFLIQYYNGEERAKGNILERFSAQQFPDLHSELNLSSLELGDSALYFCASSPVFTNSPLHFGNGTRLTVT.

The chain employs TRBV10-3 and TRBJ2-7; 12 positions match TRBD2. CDR3 length: 15 residues. With V trimmed by 6 bases and J by 3 bases, 6 bases remained unmatched. Germline values: CDR1 ENHRY, CDR2 SYGVKD. CDR3 protein: CAISERLAGDYEQYF. The CDR3 DNA is TGTGCCATCAGCGAACGACTAGCGGGGGACTACGAGCAGTACTTC.

The chain couples TRBV6-6 to TRBJ2-5, with a tentative D call TRBD2 (6 bases). Germline lookup yields CDR1 MNHNY and CDR2 SVGAGI (reference sequence). CDR3 length: 13 residues. Trimming shortened V by 4 bases and J by 2 bases, and 8 bases separated the two germline ends. CDR3: CASSLDYQETQYF. The DNA of the CDR3 is TGTGCCAGCAGTTTGGACTATCAAGAGACCCAGTACTTC.

CDR3 coding DNA: TGTGCCAGCAGGTGGGGACAGGGGCGCTCCGGCTACACCTTC. The encoded protein is CASRWGQGRSGYTF. This chain uses TRBV6-1 with TRBJ1-2, with 10 bases fitting TRBD1. Trimming at V came to 6 bases and at J to 8 bases, leaving 9 bases not matched to a gene. The CDR3 is 14 residues long. Germline V gene sequence: CDR1 MNHNS, CDR2 SASEGT.

V gene TRBV15 combines with J gene TRBJ1-5; 8 positions match TRBD1. The CDR3 has 18 residues. V lost 5 bases and J lost 4; bases outside the gene matches: 16. Germline CDR1 and CDR2: LNHNV and YYDKDF (reference sequence). CDR3 sequence reads: CATSGRDRTTSWNQPQHF. The CDR3 DNA reads TGTGCCACCAGCGGCCGGGACAGGACTACCTCCTGGAATCAGCCCCAGCATTTT. The whole variable domain, remainder taken from reference TRBV15 and TRBJ1-5, is DAMVIQNPRYQVTQFGKPVTLSCSQTLNHNVMYWYQQKSSQAPKLLFHYYDKDFNNEADTPDNFQSRRPNTSFCFLDIRSPGLGDTAMYLCATSGRDRTTSWNQPQHFGDGTRLSIL.